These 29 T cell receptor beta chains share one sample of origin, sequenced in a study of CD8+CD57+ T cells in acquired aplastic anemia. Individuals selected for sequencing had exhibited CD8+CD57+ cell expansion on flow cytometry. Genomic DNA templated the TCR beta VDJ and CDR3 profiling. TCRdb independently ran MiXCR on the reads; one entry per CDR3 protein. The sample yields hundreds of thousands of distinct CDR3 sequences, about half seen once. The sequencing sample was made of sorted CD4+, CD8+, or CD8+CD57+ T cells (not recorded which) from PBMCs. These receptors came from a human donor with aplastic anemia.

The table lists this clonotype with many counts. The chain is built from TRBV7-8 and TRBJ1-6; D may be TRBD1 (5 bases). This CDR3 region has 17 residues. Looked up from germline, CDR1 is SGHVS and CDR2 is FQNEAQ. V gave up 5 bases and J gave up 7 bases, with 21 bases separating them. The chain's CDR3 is CASSRLGGDLWNSPLHF. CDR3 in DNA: TGTGCCAGCAGCCGATTGGGCGGGGACTTATGGAATTCACCCCTCCACTTT.

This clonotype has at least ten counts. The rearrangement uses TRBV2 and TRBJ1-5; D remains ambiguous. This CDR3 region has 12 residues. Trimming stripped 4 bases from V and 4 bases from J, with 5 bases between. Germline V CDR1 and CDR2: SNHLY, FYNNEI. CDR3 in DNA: TGTGCCAGCAGTGGAGGGAATCAGCCCCAGCATTTT. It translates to CASSGGNQPQHF.

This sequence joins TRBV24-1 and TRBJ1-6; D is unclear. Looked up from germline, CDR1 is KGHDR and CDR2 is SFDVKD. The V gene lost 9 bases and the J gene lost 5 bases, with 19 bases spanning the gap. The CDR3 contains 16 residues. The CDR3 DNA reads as TGTGCCACCCCGGACCGGGGTCACTATGATAATTCACCCCTCCACTTT. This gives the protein CATPDRGHYDNSPLHF.

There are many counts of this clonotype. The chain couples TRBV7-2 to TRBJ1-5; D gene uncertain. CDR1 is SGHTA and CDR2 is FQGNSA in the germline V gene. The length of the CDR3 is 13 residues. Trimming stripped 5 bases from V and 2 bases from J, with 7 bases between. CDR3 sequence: CASSPPGNQPQHF. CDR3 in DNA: TGTGCCAGCAGCCCGCCCGGCAATCAGCCCCAGCATTTT.

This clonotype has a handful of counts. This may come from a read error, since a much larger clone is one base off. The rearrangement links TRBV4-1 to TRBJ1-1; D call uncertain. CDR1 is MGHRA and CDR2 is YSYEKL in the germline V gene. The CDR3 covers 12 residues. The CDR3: CARSHMGLAAFF. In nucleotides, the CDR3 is TGCGCCCGCAGCCATATGGGCCTGGCAGCTTTCTTT.

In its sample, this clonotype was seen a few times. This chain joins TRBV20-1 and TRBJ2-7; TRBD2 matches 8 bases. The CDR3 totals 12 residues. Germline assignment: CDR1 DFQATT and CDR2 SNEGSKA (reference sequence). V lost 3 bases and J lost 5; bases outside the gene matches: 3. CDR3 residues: CSASGGANEQYF. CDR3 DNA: TGCAGTGCTAGCGGGGGGGCTAACGAGCAGTACTTC.

CDR3 sequence (DNA): TGCGCCAGCAGCGCCGGACGGCGGGGAGGCTACACCTTC. This sequence encodes CASSAGRRGGYTF. The chain uses TRBV5-1 and TRBJ1-2; D unclear. This CDR3 is 13 amino acids long. The V end was cut by 4 bases, the J end by 8 bases, with 15 bases between. The germline gives CDR1 SGHRS, CDR2 YFSETQ.

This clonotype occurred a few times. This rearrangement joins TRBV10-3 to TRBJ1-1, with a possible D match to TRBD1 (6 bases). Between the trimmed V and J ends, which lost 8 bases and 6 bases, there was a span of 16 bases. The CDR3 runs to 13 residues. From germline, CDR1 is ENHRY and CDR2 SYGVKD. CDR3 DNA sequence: TGTGCCATCGGTACACAGGGAGGTGCTGAAGCTTTCTTT. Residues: CAIGTQGGAEAFF.

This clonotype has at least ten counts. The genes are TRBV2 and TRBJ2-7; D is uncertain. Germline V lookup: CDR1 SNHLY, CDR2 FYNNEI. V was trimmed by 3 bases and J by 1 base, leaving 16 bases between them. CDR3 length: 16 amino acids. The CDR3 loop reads CASSDPSPLNSYEQYF. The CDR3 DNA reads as TGTGCCAGCAGTGACCCCTCTCCACTTAATTCCTACGAGCAGTACTTC.

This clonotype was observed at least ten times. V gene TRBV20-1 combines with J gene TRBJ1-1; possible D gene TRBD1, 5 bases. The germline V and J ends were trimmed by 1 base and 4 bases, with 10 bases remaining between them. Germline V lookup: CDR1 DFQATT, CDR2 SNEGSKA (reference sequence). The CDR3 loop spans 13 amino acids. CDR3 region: CSARGGTVTEAFF. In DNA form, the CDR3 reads TGCAGTGCTAGAGGTGGGACGGTCACTGAAGCTTTCTTT.

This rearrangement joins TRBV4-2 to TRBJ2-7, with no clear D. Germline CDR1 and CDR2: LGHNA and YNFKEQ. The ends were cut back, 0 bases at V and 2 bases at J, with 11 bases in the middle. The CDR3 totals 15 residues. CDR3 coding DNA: TGTGCCAGCAGCCAAGATCTCGGGTTGACCTACGAGCAGTACTTC. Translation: CASSQDLGLTYEQYF.

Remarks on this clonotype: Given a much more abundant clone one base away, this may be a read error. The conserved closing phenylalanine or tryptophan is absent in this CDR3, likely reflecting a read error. The CDR3 spells CASSESGEGTEAFL. CDR3 DNA: TGCGCCAGCAGTGAGTCAGGAGAGGGCACTGAAGCTTTCCTT. This sequence joins TRBV10-1 and TRBJ1-1; no firm D call. The CDR3 covers 14 residues. The germline V gene has CDR1 WNHNN and CDR2 SYGVQD (reference sequence). V lost 0 bases and J 4 bases, leaving 9 bases between the germline ends.

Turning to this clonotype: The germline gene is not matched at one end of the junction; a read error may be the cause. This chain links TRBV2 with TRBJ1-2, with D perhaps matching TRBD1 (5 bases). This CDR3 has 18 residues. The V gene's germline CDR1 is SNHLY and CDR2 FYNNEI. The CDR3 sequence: CASSEGSGLESFNYGYTF. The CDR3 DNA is TGTGCCAGCAGCGAAGGGTCGGGACTGGAGTCTTTCAACTATGGCTACACCTTC.

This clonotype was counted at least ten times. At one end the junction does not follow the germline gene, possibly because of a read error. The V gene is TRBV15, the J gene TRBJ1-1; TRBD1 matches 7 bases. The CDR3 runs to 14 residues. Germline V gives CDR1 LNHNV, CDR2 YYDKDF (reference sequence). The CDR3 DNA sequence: TGTGCCACCAGCAGAGACCAACAGGGGACTGAGGCTTTCTTT. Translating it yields CATSRDQQGTEAFF.

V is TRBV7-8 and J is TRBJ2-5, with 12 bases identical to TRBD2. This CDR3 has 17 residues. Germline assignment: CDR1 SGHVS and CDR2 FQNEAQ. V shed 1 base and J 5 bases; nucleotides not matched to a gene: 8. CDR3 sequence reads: CASSLGASGGAVETQYF. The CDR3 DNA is TGTGCCAGCAGCTTAGGGGCTAGCGGGGGGGCCGTGGAGACCCAGTACTTC.

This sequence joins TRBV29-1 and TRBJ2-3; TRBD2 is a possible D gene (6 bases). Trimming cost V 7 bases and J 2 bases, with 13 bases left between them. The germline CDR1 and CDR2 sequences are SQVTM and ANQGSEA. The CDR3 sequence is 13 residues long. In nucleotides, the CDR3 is TGCAGCGGCGGGACGGTCCTCACAGATACGCAGTATTTT. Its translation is CSGGTVLTDTQYF.

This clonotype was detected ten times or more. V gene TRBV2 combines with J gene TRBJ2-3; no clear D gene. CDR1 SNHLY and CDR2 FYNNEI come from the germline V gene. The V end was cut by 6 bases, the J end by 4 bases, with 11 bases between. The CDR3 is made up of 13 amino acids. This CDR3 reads CASRHSQSDTQYF. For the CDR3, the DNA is TGTGCCAGCAGACACAGTCAGTCAGATACGCAGTATTTT.

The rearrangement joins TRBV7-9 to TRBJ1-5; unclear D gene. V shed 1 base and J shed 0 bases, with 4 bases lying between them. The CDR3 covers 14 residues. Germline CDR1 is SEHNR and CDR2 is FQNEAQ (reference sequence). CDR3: CASSLGNSNQPQHF. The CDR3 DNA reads TGTGCCAGCAGCTTAGGCAATAGCAATCAGCCCCAGCATTTT.

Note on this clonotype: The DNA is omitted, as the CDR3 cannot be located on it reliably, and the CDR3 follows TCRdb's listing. CDR3 residues: CASICSAAGQDAYEQYF. This chain links TRBV25-1 with TRBJ2-7; the table's TRBD1 call for D was not verified on the DNA. A total of 17 residues make up the CDR3, ends included. Germline assignment: CDR1 MGHDK and CDR2 SYGVNS.

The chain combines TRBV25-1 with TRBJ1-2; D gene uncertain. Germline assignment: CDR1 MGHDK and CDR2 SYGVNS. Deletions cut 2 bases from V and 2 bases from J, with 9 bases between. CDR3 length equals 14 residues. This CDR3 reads CASSEPGVNYGYTF. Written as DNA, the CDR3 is TGTGCCAGCAGTGAACCTGGGGTGAACTATGGCTACACCTTC.

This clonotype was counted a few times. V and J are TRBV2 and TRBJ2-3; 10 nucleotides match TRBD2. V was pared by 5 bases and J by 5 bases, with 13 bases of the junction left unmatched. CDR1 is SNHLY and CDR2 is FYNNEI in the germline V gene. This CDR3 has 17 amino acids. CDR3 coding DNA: TGTGCCAGCAGTTCACCCGCGCTAGCGGGGGACATAGATACGCAGTATTTT. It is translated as CASSSPALAGDIDTQYF.

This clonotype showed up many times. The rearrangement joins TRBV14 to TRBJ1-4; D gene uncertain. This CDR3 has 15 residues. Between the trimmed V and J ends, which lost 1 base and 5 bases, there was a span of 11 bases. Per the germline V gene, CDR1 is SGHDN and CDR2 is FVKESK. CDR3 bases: TGTGCCAGCAGCCAAGGAGGCCGACCAAATGAAAAACTGTTTTTT. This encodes CASSQGGRPNEKLFF.

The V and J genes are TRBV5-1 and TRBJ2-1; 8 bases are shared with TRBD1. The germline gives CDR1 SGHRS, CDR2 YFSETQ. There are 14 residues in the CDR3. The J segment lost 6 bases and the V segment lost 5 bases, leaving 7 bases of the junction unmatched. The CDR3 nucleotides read TGCGCCAGCAGTACCGGACAGGGCCCCAATGAGCAGTTCTTC. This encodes CASSTGQGPNEQFF.

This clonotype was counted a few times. This CDR3 is CATRPSGDPYGYTF. The CDR3 region has the DNA TGTGCCACCAGACCCTCAGGGGACCCATATGGCTACACCTTC. The chain is built from TRBV15 and TRBJ1-2; possibly TRBD1 for D (6 bases). The CDR3 runs to 14 residues. Germline loops: CDR1 LNHNV, CDR2 YYDKDF (reference sequence). The V end was cut by 6 bases, the J end by 5 bases, with 16 bases between.

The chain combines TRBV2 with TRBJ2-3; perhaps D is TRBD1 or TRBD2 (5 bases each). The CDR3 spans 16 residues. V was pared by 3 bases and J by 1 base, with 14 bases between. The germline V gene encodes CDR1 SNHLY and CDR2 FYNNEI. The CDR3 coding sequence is TGTGCCAGCAGTGATCTGGTGGGGGTTGGCACAGATACGCAGTATTTT. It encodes CASSDLVGVGTDTQYF.

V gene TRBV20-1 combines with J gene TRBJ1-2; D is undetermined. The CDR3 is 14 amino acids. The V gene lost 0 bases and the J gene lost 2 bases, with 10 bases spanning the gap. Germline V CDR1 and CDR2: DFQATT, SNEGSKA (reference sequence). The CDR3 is CSARDSGRNYGYTF. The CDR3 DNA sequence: TGCAGTGCTAGAGATTCAGGCAGGAACTATGGCTACACCTTC.

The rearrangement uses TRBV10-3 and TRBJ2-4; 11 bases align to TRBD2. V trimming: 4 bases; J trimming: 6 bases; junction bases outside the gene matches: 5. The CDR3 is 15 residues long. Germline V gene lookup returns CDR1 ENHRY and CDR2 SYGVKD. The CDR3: CAISAGTSGGNIQYF. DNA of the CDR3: TGTGCCATCAGTGCTGGGACTAGCGGCGGAAACATTCAGTACTTC.

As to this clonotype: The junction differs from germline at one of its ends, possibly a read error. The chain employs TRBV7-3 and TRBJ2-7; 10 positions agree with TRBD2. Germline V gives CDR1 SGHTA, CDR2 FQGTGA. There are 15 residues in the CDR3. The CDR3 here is CASSLGTSVNYEQYF. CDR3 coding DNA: TGCGCCAGCAGCCTAGGGACTAGCGTTAACTACGAGCAGTACTTC.

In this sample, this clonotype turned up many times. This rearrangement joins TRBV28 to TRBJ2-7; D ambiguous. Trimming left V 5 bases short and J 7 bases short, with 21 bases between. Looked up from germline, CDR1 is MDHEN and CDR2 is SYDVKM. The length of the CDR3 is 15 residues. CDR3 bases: TGTGCCAGCAGTCCCTCCCCACTTAGGTCTGGGGAGCAGTACTTC. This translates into CASSPSPLRSGEQYF. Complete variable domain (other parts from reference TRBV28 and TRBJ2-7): DVKVTQSSRYLVKRTGEKVFLECVQDMDHENMFWYRQDPGLGLRLIYFSYDVKMKEKGDIPEGYSVSREKKERFSLILESASTNQTSMYLCASSPSPLRSGEQYFGPGTRLTVT.